The sequence of this TCR beta chain was determined in a study of T-cell memory formation after mild COVID-19. In this sample, this clonotype turned up many times. Its antigen is unidentified. Libraries for TCRalpha and TCRbeta carried sample barcodes and unique molecular identifiers via 5'RACE. MiXCR was run by TCRdb on the 5' RACE reads, yielding one entry per CDR3 protein. The sample carries 450,000 or so distinct CDR3 sequences, 20% recorded once. Overall study results and limits: Whether second-wave clones peaking at day 37 were SARS-CoV-2 specific went unconfirmed.

The CDR3 extends over 14 amino acids. Germline CDR1 DFQATT, CDR2 SNEGSKA (reference sequence). V lost 3 bases and J lost 5, with 14 bases in between. Sequenced: PBMCs or a T cell subset sorted from them (not recorded which). This receptor was obtained from an adult woman who had mild COVID-19 (a few samples of this study predate the infection). Cell type and time point are not known. This chain uses TRBV20-1 with TRBJ1-5, with a tentative D call TRBD1 (6 bases). The CDR3 region has the DNA TGCAGTGCTAGTCCCTCAGGGGACTATCAGCCCCAGCATTTT. Its translation is CSASPSGDYQPQHF.